This TCR beta chain was sequenced for a study of CD8 T cells in Susac syndrome. Reverse transcription of about 0.45 to 1 ug RNA used random hexamers. TCRdb processed the immunoSEQ multiplex PCR reads anew with MiXCR; each CDR3 protein has one entry. The sample has some 99,000 distinct CDR3 sequences; over 90% are singletons. Study-level results: Clonal expansion did not appear in Susac syndrome CD4+ T cell repertoires.

On this clonotype: The antigen is unknown.

The trim removed 4 bases at V and 1 base at J, leaving 9 bases unmatched. From germline, CDR1 is SGHDT and CDR2 YYEEEE. CDR3 length: 16 amino acids. The TCR comes from a human donor with Susac syndrome. The gene calls are TRBV5-6 and TRBJ2-3, with 7 positions matching TRBD2. The sample comprised CD4+ T cells from PBMCs. CDR3 protein: CASSRAGTIRTDTQYF. The CDR3 DNA reads as TGTGCCAGCAGCAGAGCCGGGACTATCCGCACAGATACGCAGTATTTT.